What follows are 26 T cell receptor beta chains derived from one specimen sequenced in a study of metastatic and nonmetastatic thyroid tumors. Nobody among the patients had been given any treatment before thyroid surgery. TCRdb re-analyzed the PCR reads using MiXCR. Of about 4,100 clones in the sample, under 45% were seen once. The sequencing input was adjacent normal tissue. All receptors come from a male donor with papillary thyroid cancer or a benign thyroid nodule (not recorded which). Some clones in this sample may be carry-over from other donors' samples.

Of note for this clone: At one of its ends the junction is not consistent with the germline gene, which may arise from a read error. The rearrangement links TRBV6-1 to TRBJ2-7; D unclear. Germline lookup yields CDR1 MNHNS and CDR2 SASEGT. The CDR3 loop spans 12 amino acids. In DNA, the CDR3 is TGTGCCAGCAACAGTAGGGTGTTTCAGTTCGTCTTC. It is translated as CASNSRVFQFVF.

This clone was counted a few times. The chain couples TRBV28 to TRBJ2-1; 8 bases are shared with TRBD2. Germline-derived CDR1 and CDR2 are MDHEN and SYDVKM. J lost 4 bases, V lost 3 bases, and 5 bases had no gene match. This CDR3 region has 15 residues. The CDR3 is CASSLAGGLYNEQFF. CDR3 sequence (DNA): TGTGCCAGCAGTTTGGCGGGGGGCCTGTACAATGAGCAGTTCTTC.

The rearrangement links TRBV28 to TRBJ2-3; 10 bases line up with TRBD2. Per germline, CDR1 MDHEN and CDR2 SYDVKM. There are 16 residues in the CDR3. V was pared by 3 bases and J by 2 bases, with 5 bases of the junction left unmatched. CDR3 sequence: CASSFSGTSATDTQYF. DNA of the CDR3: TGTGCCAGCAGTTTTTCCGGGACTAGCGCCACAGATACGCAGTATTTT.

J is TRBJ2-7 and V is TRBV27; D is possibly TRBD2 (5 bases). The V end was cut by 5 bases, the J end by 0 bases, with 11 bases between. Germline V gene data show CDR1 as MNHEY and CDR2 as SMNVEV (reference sequence). The CDR3 is 14 residues long. The CDR3 loop is CASSSGSRSYEQYF. CDR3 DNA sequence: TGTGCCAGCAGTAGCGGCTCCCGCTCCTACGAGCAGTACTTC.

This rearrangement joins TRBV20-1 to TRBJ1-2; D is possibly TRBD1 (6 bases). Germline CDR1 is DFQATT and CDR2 is SNEGSKA (reference sequence). Trimming pared 3 bases from V and 2 bases from J, leaving 16 bases between. The CDR3 has 15 residues. CDR3 loop: CSASGSGATNYGYTF. The CDR3 DNA sequence: TGCAGTGCTAGTGGGTCAGGGGCGACGAACTATGGCTACACCTTC.

The chain employs TRBV4-3 and TRBJ2-2, with 13 positions matching TRBD2. The CDR3 runs 16 residues. The V gene end was trimmed by 4 bases and the J gene end by 7 bases; junction bases not matched to a gene: 6. CDR1 is LGHNA and CDR2 is YSLEER in the germline V gene. As DNA, the CDR3 is TGCGCCAGCAGCCTCTCCGGGACTAGCGGGGTCGGGGAGCTGTTTTTT. This encodes CASSLSGTSGVGELFF.

The chain links TRBV12-3 or TRBV12-4 to TRBJ2-5, with D uncertain. This CDR3 comprises 11 residues. V shed 2 bases and J shed 4 bases, with 2 bases lying between them. The CDR3, as DNA: TGTGCCAGCAGTTTAAGAGAGACCCAGTACTTC. This translates into CASSLRETQYF.

This clone occurred many times. The chain combines TRBV7-8 with TRBJ2-2; 14 bases fit TRBD2. Germline V gene data show CDR1 as SGHVS and CDR2 as FQNEAQ. Germline trimming cut 2 bases from V and 3 bases from J; bases unmatched to any gene: 14. The CDR3 covers 21 residues. The DNA of the CDR3 is TGTGCCAGCAGCTTATGGACTAGCGGGAGGTCTTATCGGGGATACACCGGGGAGCTGTTTTTT. Encoded protein: CASSLWTSGRSYRGYTGELFF.

On this clone itself: A junction end diverges from the germline sequence, so it may reflect a read error. Within the sample, other DNA sequences also encode this same CDR3. J is TRBJ2-3 and V is TRBV7-9; D unclear. The germline CDR1 and CDR2 sequences are SEHNR and FQNEAQ (reference sequence). This CDR3 is 12 amino acids long. This chain's CDR3 is CASSLGTDTQYF. The CDR3 DNA reads TGTGCGAGCAGCTTGGGCACAGATACGCAGTACTTT.

This clone was seen only a few times. The chain couples TRBV6-1 to TRBJ1-2; 7 bases align to TRBD1. CDR1 is MNHNS and CDR2 is SASEGT in the germline V gene. Trimming took 2 bases from V and 11 from J; bases not matched to a gene: 8. CDR3 size: 13 residues. This CDR3 reads CASSESNRGRYTF. CDR3 coding DNA: TGTGCCAGCAGTGAATCGAACAGGGGTCGGTACACCTTC.

The chain carries TRBV12-3 or TRBV12-4 and TRBJ1-1; D ambiguous. CDR3 length equals 13 residues. Trimming stripped 1 base from V and 6 bases from J, with 9 bases between. Here the CDR3 reads CASSLDTKSEAFF. The CDR3 nucleotides read TGTGCCAGCAGTTTAGATACGAAGTCTGAAGCTTTCTTT.

This chain links TRBV5-1 with TRBJ2-7; D call uncertain. The CDR3 sequence is 14 residues long. V shed 1 base and J shed 2 bases, with 10 bases lying between them. Germline V gene data show CDR1 as SGHRS and CDR2 as YFSETQ. The CDR3: CASSLSVTTYEQYF. In DNA, the CDR3 is TGCGCCAGCAGCTTGTCGGTCACTACCTACGAGCAGTACTTC.

The genes are TRBV6-6 and TRBJ1-5; maybe TRBD1 (5 bases). The V end lost 2 bases, the J end lost 4 bases, and 9 bases lay between the germline ends. Germline V gene lookup returns CDR1 MNHNY and CDR2 SVGAGI (reference sequence). This CDR3 has 14 amino acids. Here the CDR3 DNA reads TGTGCCAGCAGTTACGGCAGGGCAAATCAGCCCCAGCATTTT. Translating gives CASSYGRANQPQHF.

In this sample, this clone turned up a few times. This chain uses TRBV6-2 or TRBV6-3 with TRBJ1-2; 8 positions match TRBD1. The ends lost 4 bases at V and 4 bases at J; junction bases unmatched: 5. CDR1 MNHEY and CDR2 SVGEGT come from the germline V gene. The CDR3 runs 14 residues. CDR3 region: CASSFWTGLYGYTF. CDR3 nucleotides: TGTGCCAGCAGTTTTTGGACAGGGCTCTATGGCTACACCTTC.

This clone counts as large (0.1 to 1%). This rearrangement joins TRBV19 to TRBJ1-2; TRBD1 might be the D (6 bases). Germline V gene data show CDR1 as LNHDA and CDR2 as SQIVND (reference sequence). The V gene lost 4 bases and the J gene lost 2 bases, with 14 bases spanning the gap. The CDR3 covers 15 residues. The CDR3 loop is CASSRTQGYNYGYTF. The DNA of the CDR3 is TGTGCCAGTAGTAGAACCCAGGGGTACAACTATGGCTACACCTTC.

The rearrangement links TRBV20-1 to TRBJ2-1; no clear D gene. CDR1 and CDR2 from the germline V gene are DFQATT and SNEGSKA (reference sequence). The CDR3 spans 14 residues. With 3 bases removed from V and 0 bases from J, the gap between germline ends came to 9 bases. In DNA, the CDR3 is TGCAGTGCTAGGGACCACTCCTCCTACAATGAGCAGTTCTTC. It translates to CSARDHSSYNEQFF.

The CDR3 nucleotides are TGTGCCAGCAGCGCGACAGGGTTCGAGCAGTACTTC. Its protein is CASSATGFEQYF. This chain connects TRBV11-2 to TRBJ2-7; 7 positions match TRBD1. This CDR3 has 12 residues. Germline values: CDR1 SGHAT, CDR2 FQNNGV. V gave up 5 bases and J gave up 6 bases; unmatched junction bases: 4.

V usage is TRBV28 and J usage is TRBJ2-7; 8 bases align to TRBD2. Trimming took 4 bases from V and 2 from J; bases not matched to a gene: 4. This CDR3 comprises 14 residues. Germline lookup yields CDR1 MDHEN and CDR2 SYDVKM. The CDR3 DNA follows: TGTGCCAGCAGTTCCCTCGGGGGGGCCTACGAGCAGTACTTC. Translated, it gives CASSSLGGAYEQYF.

V is TRBV7-4 and J is TRBJ2-3; weak D call: TRBD2 (5 bases). The CDR3 consists of 17 residues. Trimming took 1 base from V and 3 from J, leaving 17 bases between them. Germline CDR1 is SGHVT and CDR2 is SQSDAQ. In DNA form, the CDR3 reads TGTGCCAGCAGCTTAGAGGGTTCGGACTCGAGTACAGATACGCAGTATTTT. It codes for CASSLEGSDSSTDTQYF.

The chain recombines TRBV20-1 with TRBJ2-7; the D gene is possibly TRBD1 (5 bases). V lost 4 bases and J 2 bases, leaving 18 bases between the germline ends. Germline lookup yields CDR1 DFQATT and CDR2 SNEGSKA (reference sequence). The length of the CDR3 is 15 residues. The DNA for the CDR3 is TGCAGTGCTAACTGGGATATGGGGCCCGCCTACGAGCAGTACTTC. As protein: CSANWDMGPAYEQYF.

Details on this clone: The junction shows a germline mismatch at one end, possibly a read error. The chain has TRBV30 and TRBJ1-2; a weak D match, TRBD1 (5 bases). The length of the CDR3 is 13 residues. Germline lookup yields CDR1 GTSNPN and CDR2 SVGIG (reference sequence). CDR3 in DNA: TGCGCCTGGAGTGACACAGGAAACTATGGCTACACCTTC. It encodes CAWSDTGNYGYTF.

The chain couples TRBV6-1 to TRBJ1-1; D is unclear. CDR1 is MNHNS, CDR2 SASEGT, per germline. The V and J ends lost 3 bases and 10 bases respectively, with 6 bases between them. The CDR3 is 10 residues long. The CDR3 loop is CASSDEGAFF. The CDR3 DNA is TGTGCCAGCAGTGACGAAGGAGCTTTCTTT.

This rearrangement joins TRBV7-9 to TRBJ2-7; TRBD2 agrees at 7 bases. In germline, CDR1 is SEHNR, CDR2 FQNEAQ (reference sequence). This CDR3 region has 15 residues. With 1 base clipped from V and 5 bases from J, the junction kept 8 bases outside the gene matches. The CDR3 is CASSLEQGGLHEQYF. The CDR3 DNA follows: TGTGCCAGCAGCTTAGAGCAGGGAGGGTTACACGAGCAGTACTTC.

This clone was recorded at least ten times. The chain is built from TRBV9 and TRBJ2-1, with D hard to call. CDR3 length: 13 residues. Trimming removed 7 bases from V and 6 bases from J, with 14 bases in between. CDR1 and CDR2 from the germline V gene are SGDLS and YYNGEE. This CDR3 is CASDVAQINEQFF. CDR3 sequence (DNA): TGTGCCAGCGACGTAGCCCAGATCAATGAGCAGTTCTTC.

The chain carries TRBV5-1 and TRBJ2-1, with no clear D. Germline V lookup: CDR1 SGHRS, CDR2 YFSETQ. The CDR3 has 12 amino acids. Trimming removed 2 bases from V and 5 bases from J, with 5 bases in between. The CDR3 sequence is CASSLPNNEQFF. The CDR3 DNA reads TGCGCCAGCAGCTTACCGAACAATGAGCAGTTCTTC.

This clone has a handful of counts. V gene TRBV12-3 or TRBV12-4 combines with J gene TRBJ2-2; no reliable D call. The V and J ends lost 0 bases and 7 bases respectively, with 9 bases between them. This CDR3 comprises 14 residues. DNA of the CDR3: TGTGCCAGCAGTTTAGCGAGTCAGTACGGGGAGCTGTTTTTT. Translated: CASSLASQYGELFF.